Listed here are 20 T cell receptor beta chains from one sample, sequenced in a study of blood T cell repertoires in COVID-19. The method was immunoSEQ multiplex PCR; TCRdb's version includes in-frame clones alone and lacks a portion of them. The sample includes around 360,000 clones, around 87% of them seen just once. Sequenced input: peripheral blood. The receptors originated from a woman under 40 with COVID-19, enrolled during active disease.

The chain uses TRBV10-3 and TRBJ1-1; D possibly corresponds to TRBD1 (5 bases). CDR3 length: 14 residues. Germline lookup yields CDR1 ENHRY and CDR2 SYGVKD. V dropped 3 bases and J dropped 1 base, with 9 bases sitting between them. DNA for the CDR3: TGTGCCATCAGTGATCTCCAGGGGAACACTGAAGCTTTCTTT. It encodes CAISDLQGNTEAFF.

The chain carries TRBV24-1 and TRBJ2-3, with 7 bases identical to TRBD2. Germline V gene lookup returns CDR1 KGHDR and CDR2 SFDVKD. V was pared by 6 bases and J by 2 bases, with 10 bases of the junction left unmatched. The CDR3 contains 16 residues. The CDR3 region is CATSSYTGGFTDTQYF. DNA of the CDR3: TGTGCCACCAGTTCCTACACGGGAGGCTTCACAGATACGCAGTATTTT.

This clone turned up a few times. The chain has TRBV7-8 and TRBJ2-7; the D gene is possibly TRBD2 (6 bases). The CDR3 is 12 amino acids. Germline CDR1 is SGHVS and CDR2 is FQNEAQ. Trimming took off 5 bases at V and 1 base at J, with 6 bases between the two ends. CDR3 region: CASSRESYEQYF. The CDR3 DNA sequence: TGTGCCAGCAGCCGGGAGTCCTACGAGCAGTACTTC.

The CDR3 region has the DNA TGTGCCAGCAGTGACCAGCGGGCGGGGGTCAATGAGCAGTTCTTC. Amino acid sequence: CASSDQRAGVNEQFF. The rearrangement joins TRBV2 to TRBJ2-1; 7 positions match TRBD2. V dropped 3 bases and J dropped 6; count of bases not matched to a gene: 8. This CDR3 has 15 residues. Germline V gene data show CDR1 as SNHLY and CDR2 as FYNNEI. The whole variable domain, remainder taken from reference TRBV2 and TRBJ2-1, is EPEVTQTPSHQVTQMGQEVILRCVPISNHLYFYWYRQILGQKVEFLVSFYNNEISEKSEIFDDQFSVERPDGSNFTLKIRSTKLEDSAMYFCASSDQRAGVNEQFFGPGTRLTVL.

This sequence joins TRBV9 and TRBJ2-7; TRBD2 matches at 8 bases. V lost 0 bases to trimming and J lost 2 bases; unmatched junction nucleotides: 4. CDR1 and CDR2 (germline): SGDLS, YYNGEE. The CDR3 is made up of 15 amino acids. For the CDR3, the DNA is TGTGCCAGCAGCGTAGATCCGGGAGGGCCCTACGAGCAGTACTTC. Amino acids: CASSVDPGGPYEQYF.

The rearrangement uses TRBV7-2 and TRBJ1-3; 9 nucleotides align to TRBD1. Germline V gene lookup returns CDR1 SGHTA and CDR2 FQGNSA. J gave up 7 bases and V 1 base, and 5 bases lay outside the gene matches. The CDR3 is 15 amino acids. CDR3 region: CASSLEGTGWNTIYF. CDR3 coding DNA: TGTGCCAGCAGCTTAGAGGGGACAGGGTGGAACACCATATATTTT.

The gene calls are TRBV5-6 and TRBJ1-2; TRBD1 agrees at 7 bases. Germline V gene sequence: CDR1 SGHDT, CDR2 YYEEEE. With 2 bases clipped from V and 8 bases from J, the junction kept 3 bases outside the gene matches. This CDR3 comprises 12 residues. CDR3 sequence (DNA): TGTGCCAGCAGCTTCACAGGGGACGGCTACACCTTC. This gives the protein CASSFTGDGYTF.

J is TRBJ2-7 and V is TRBV5-5; 7 nucleotides line up with TRBD2. The CDR3 runs to 16 residues. Germline loops: CDR1 SGHKS, CDR2 YYEKEE (reference sequence). J gave up 0 bases and V 3 bases, and 9 bases lay outside the gene matches. The CDR3 DNA follows: TGTGCCAGCAGCTACACCATCCGGGACTACTCCTACGAGCAGTACTTC. Translated, it gives CASSYTIRDYSYEQYF.

The chain is built from TRBV27 and TRBJ1-5, with TRBD1 identical over 9 bases. CDR3 length equals 17 residues. The ends lost 6 bases at V and 3 bases at J; junction bases unmatched: 12. Germline V lookup: CDR1 MNHEY, CDR2 SMNVEV (reference sequence). This chain's CDR3 is CASSLSSGTGNNQPQHF. The DNA of the CDR3 is TGTGCCAGCAGCCTCTCCTCCGGGACAGGGAACAATCAGCCCCAGCATTTT.

This clone was observed a few times. The chain links TRBV6-4 to TRBJ2-2; 13 positions agree with TRBD2. Germline trimming cut 6 bases from V and 4 bases from J; bases unmatched to any gene: 11. The germline V gene encodes CDR1 MRHNA and CDR2 SNTAGT. The CDR3 is 18 residues long. The CDR3 reads CASSPGTSGKGVTGELFF. Here the CDR3 DNA reads TGTGCCAGCAGCCCAGGGACTAGCGGGAAAGGGGTCACCGGGGAGCTGTTTTTT.

This clone appeared once. J is TRBJ2-4 and V is TRBV18; 7 bases line up with TRBD1. The V gene's germline CDR1 is KGHSH and CDR2 LQKENI. The CDR3 is 15 amino acids. V dropped 3 bases and J dropped 3; count of bases not matched to a gene: 5. The CDR3 here is CASSPTQGNKNIQYF. The CDR3 nucleotides are TGTGCCAGCTCACCGACACAGGGGAACAAAAACATTCAGTACTTC.

This clone turned up a few times. The rearrangement links TRBV18 to TRBJ2-1; TRBD2 might be the D (5 bases). The CDR3 has 14 residues. Germline CDR1 is KGHSH and CDR2 is LQKENI. Between the trimmed V and J ends, which lost 0 bases and 9 bases, there was a span of 12 bases. CDR3 loop: CASSPPSRAGEQFF. CDR3 DNA sequence: TGTGCCAGCTCACCACCGTCACGGGCGGGTGAGCAGTTCTTC.

The chain couples TRBV6-5 to TRBJ1-1; unclear D gene. Between the trimmed V and J ends, which lost 5 bases and 5 bases, there was a span of 12 bases. The CDR3 has 13 amino acids. Germline CDR1 MNHEY, CDR2 SVGAGI. The CDR3 DNA follows: TGTGCCAGCAGTACAGAGGGTGGGACTGAAGCTTTCTTT. This encodes CASSTEGGTEAFF.

The chain uses TRBV7-3 and TRBJ2-1, with D uncertain. From germline, CDR1 is SGHTA and CDR2 FQGTGA. CDR3 length equals 13 residues. V was trimmed by 4 bases and J by 5 bases, leaving 9 bases between them. The CDR3 region is CASSWALNNEQFF. For the CDR3, the DNA is TGTGCCAGCAGCTGGGCGCTTAACAATGAGCAGTTCTTC.

The V and J genes are TRBV2 and TRBJ1-5, with D unresolved. V gave up 4 bases and J gave up 9 bases, with 13 bases separating them. CDR3 length equals 13 residues. Germline V gene data show CDR1 as SNHLY and CDR2 as FYNNEI. This CDR3 is CASSGRREGPQHF. DNA of the CDR3: TGTGCCAGCAGTGGTCGGCGCGAGGGGCCCCAGCATTTT.

The CDR3 loop reads CATSAWDRYSNQPQHF. The CDR3 coding sequence is TGTGCCACCAGCGCCTGGGACAGGTATAGCAATCAGCCCCAGCATTTT. The chain joins TRBV15 to TRBJ1-5, with 8 positions matching TRBD1. V dropped 5 bases and J dropped 0; count of bases not matched to a gene: 6. The length of the CDR3 is 16 residues. The germline V gene encodes CDR1 LNHNV and CDR2 YYDKDF (reference sequence).

V gene TRBV9 combines with J gene TRBJ1-2; D may be TRBD1 (5 bases). The V and J ends lost 3 bases and 4 bases respectively, with 7 bases between them. The germline CDR1 and CDR2 sequences are SGDLS and YYNGEE. This CDR3 is built from 12 residues. The CDR3 is CASSEGAYGYTF. CDR3 coding DNA: TGTGCCAGCAGCGAAGGGGCCTATGGCTACACCTTC. The variable domain in full, completed from reference TRBV9 and TRBJ1-2, reads DSGVTQTPKHLITATGQRVTLRCSPRSGDLSVYWYQQSLDQGLQFLIQYYNGEERAKGNILERFSAQQFPDLHSELNLSSLELGDSALYFCASSEGAYGYTFGSGTRLTVV.

The V gene is TRBV21-1, the J gene TRBJ2-1; the listed D gene, TRBD2, was not tested against the DNA. TRBV21-1 is classified as a pseudogene. The CDR3 has 12 residues. The CDR3 spells CASSNTSDEQFF. In DNA, the CDR3 is TGTGCCAGCAGCAACACCAGCGATGAGCAGTTCTTC.

This clone was observed a handful of times. The chain employs TRBV28 and TRBJ1-4; possibly TRBD1 for D (6 bases). Trimming shortened V by 9 bases and J by 11 bases, and 13 bases separated the two germline ends. The CDR3 contains 11 residues. The germline V gene has CDR1 MDHEN and CDR2 SYDVKM. CDR3: CASLTGRKLFF. CDR3 DNA: TGTGCCAGTCTCACAGGGCGCAAACTGTTTTTT.

The chain combines TRBV27 with TRBJ1-6; D is uncertain. V lost 3 bases and J lost 9, with 12 bases in between. The CDR3 contains 14 residues. From germline, CDR1 is MNHEY and CDR2 SMNVEV (reference sequence). The CDR3: CASSFGPHASPLHF. For the CDR3, the DNA is TGTGCCAGCAGTTTTGGCCCTCATGCTTCACCCCTCCACTTT.